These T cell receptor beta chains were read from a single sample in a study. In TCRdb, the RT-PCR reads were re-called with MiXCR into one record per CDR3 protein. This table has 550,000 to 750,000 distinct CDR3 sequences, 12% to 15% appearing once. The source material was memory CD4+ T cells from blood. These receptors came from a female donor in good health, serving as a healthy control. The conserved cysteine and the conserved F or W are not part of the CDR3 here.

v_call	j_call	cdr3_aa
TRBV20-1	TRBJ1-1	SAPNNPRQGANTEAF
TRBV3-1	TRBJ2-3	ASSQVSGLATDTQY
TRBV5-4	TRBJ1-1	ASSPGSHNTEAF
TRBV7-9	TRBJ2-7	ASSLDRGDAYEQY
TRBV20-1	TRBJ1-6	SARTWDSPLH
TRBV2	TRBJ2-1	ASLQGANYNEQF
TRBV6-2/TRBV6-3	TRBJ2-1	ASSEYSGPYNEQF
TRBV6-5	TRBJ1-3	ASSYHPQASSGNTIY
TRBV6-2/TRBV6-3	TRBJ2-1	ASSGQENEQF
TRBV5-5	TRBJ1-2	ASSLDLYVPSGYT
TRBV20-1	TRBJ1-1	SARSRGGGNTEAF
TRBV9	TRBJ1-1	ASSVARDTEAF
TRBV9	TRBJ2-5	ASSVGGVEETQY
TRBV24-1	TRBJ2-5	ATSDGATQIQETQY
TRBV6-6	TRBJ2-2	ASSYSSGRADTGELF
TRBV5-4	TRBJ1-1	ASSLLSGGSEAF
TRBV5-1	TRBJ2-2	ASSSLMTSAGELF
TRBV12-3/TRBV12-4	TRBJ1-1	ASSFQQSNTEAF
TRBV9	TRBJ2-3	ASSVGGRAGVSGTDTQY
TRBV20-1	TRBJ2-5	SASSPSLKETQY
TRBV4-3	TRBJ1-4	ASSQDSGEKLF
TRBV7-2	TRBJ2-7	ASSFRTDYEQY
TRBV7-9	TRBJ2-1	ASSLRQGAESEQF
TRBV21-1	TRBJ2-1	ASSKGGSGRESSYNEQF
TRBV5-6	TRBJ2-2	ASSITSGGALRELF
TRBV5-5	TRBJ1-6	ATTRQNRNSPLH
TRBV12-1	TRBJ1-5	ASLDRSNWPQH
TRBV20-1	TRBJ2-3	SARGGPESTYTQY
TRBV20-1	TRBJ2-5	SALTETQY
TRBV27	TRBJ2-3	ASSLLGIPTQY
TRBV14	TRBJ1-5	ASSQFIQSNSNQPQH
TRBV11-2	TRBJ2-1	ASSFSPGTEQF
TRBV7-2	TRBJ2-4	ASSLRRAGGGGIQY
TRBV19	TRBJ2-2	ASRTLYRDTGELF
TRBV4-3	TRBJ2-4	ASSRGGRTSDRLAKNIQY
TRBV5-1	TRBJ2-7	ASSLAPGGFYEQY
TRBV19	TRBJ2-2	AIRKSGGTGELF
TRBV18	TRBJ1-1	ASSPGSVNTEAF
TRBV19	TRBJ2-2	AISIWLAGDRTGELF
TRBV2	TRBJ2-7	ASSRTSGGGGEQY
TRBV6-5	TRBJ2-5	ASSRAGVAGGPETQY
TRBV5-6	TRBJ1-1	ASSLYRIGGRSAEAF
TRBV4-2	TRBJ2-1	ASSQDGPPGFNEQF
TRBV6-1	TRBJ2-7	ASRDTGLAGVYEQY